The present T cell receptor beta chain was sequenced within a study of CXCR3-negative and CXCR3-positive naive CD8 T cells. Across the whole study: Overall TRB read output was 110 million to 150 million, and each library contained about 1.5 +/- 0.3 million reads.

The libraries of TRB cDNA were prepared using 5' RACE with UMI labels. Each CDR3 protein gets one entry in TCRdb, which reprocessed the 5' RACE reads and gives no DNA. The sample's table shows 45,000 to 55,000 distinct CDR3 sequences. This TCR was sampled from a human donor in good health. Some clones in this sample may be carry-over from other donors' samples. The material sequenced was memory CD8+ T cells from blood.

CDR3 sequence reads: CASRKTSGSSYNEQFF. The J gene is TRBJ2-1, the V gene TRBV19. In germline, CDR1 is LNHDA, CDR2 SQIVND (reference sequence). CDR3 length: 16 residues.